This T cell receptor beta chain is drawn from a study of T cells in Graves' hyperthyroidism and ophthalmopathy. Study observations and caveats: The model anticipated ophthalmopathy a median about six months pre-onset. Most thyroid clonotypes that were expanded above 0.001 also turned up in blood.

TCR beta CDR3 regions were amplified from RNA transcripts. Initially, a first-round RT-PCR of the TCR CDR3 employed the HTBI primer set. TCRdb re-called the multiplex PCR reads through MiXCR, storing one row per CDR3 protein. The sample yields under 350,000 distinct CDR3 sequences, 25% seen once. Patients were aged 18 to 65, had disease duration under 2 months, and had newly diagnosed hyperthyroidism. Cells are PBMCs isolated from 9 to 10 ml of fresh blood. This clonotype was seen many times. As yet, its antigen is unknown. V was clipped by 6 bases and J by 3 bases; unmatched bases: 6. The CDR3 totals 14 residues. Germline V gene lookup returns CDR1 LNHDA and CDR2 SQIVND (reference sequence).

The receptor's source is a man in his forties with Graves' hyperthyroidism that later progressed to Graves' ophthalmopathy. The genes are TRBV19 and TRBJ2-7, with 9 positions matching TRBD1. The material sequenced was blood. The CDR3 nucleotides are TGTGCCAGTAGCGAGATGACAGGGGGCTACGAGCAGTACTTC. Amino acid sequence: CASSEMTGGYEQYF.